A single sample gave rise to the 4 T cell receptor beta chains below, sequenced in a study of blood T cell repertoires in COVID-19. Data came from immunoSEQ multiplex PCR; TCRdb stores just in-frame clones and leaves some out. The sample yields around 81,000 clones, roughly 90% seen once. Specimen: peripheral blood. These receptor sequences come from a man in his 70s with acute or convalescent COVID-19.

The chain combines TRBV30 with TRBJ2-1; D remains unclear. V lost 3 bases and J lost 6, with 6 bases in between. The CDR3 loop spans 11 amino acids. Germline CDR1 is GTSNPN and CDR2 is SVGIG (reference sequence). The CDR3, as DNA: TGTGCCTGGAGCTTTAGCAATGAGCAGTTCTTC. Its translation: CAWSFSNEQFF. The full variable domain, rest sourced from reference TRBV30 and TRBJ2-1, is SQTIHQWPATLVQPVGSPLSLECTVEGTSNPNLYWYRQAAGRGLQLLFYSVGIGQISSEVPQNLSASRPQDRQFILSSKKLLLSDSGFYLCAWSFSNEQFFGPGTRLTVL.

The chain uses TRBV19 and TRBJ2-3; possibly TRBD2 for D (5 bases). Per germline, CDR1 LNHDA and CDR2 SQIVND (reference sequence). The CDR3 is 15 amino acids. V lost 1 base and J 4 bases, leaving 12 bases between the germline ends. The CDR3 coding sequence is TGTGCCAGTAGTATAGGGGCCCTAGCTTCAGATACGCAGTATTTT. Amino acid sequence: CASSIGALASDTQYF.

This sequence joins TRBV2 and TRBJ1-2; D call uncertain. The CDR3 spans 12 residues. The V end was cut by 7 bases, the J end by 7 bases, with 13 bases between. Germline CDR1 reads SNHLY; CDR2 reads FYNNEI. The CDR3, as DNA: TGTGCCAGCATAGAGACTGCCGGTGGCTACACCTTC. This sequence encodes CASIETAGGYTF.

CDR3: CASSAIAMSGETQYF. The CDR3 bases are TGTGCCAGCAGTGCTATAGCCATGTCTGGGGAGACCCAGTACTTC. The genes are TRBV2 and TRBJ2-5; D remains unclear. The CDR3 is 15 amino acids. Germline V lookup: CDR1 SNHLY, CDR2 FYNNEI. V lost 4 bases, J lost 5 bases, and 17 bases lay in between.